This TCR beta chain derives from a study of blood T cell repertoires in COVID-19. Study in general: Researchers got acute and convalescent COVID-19 samples from the United States, Italy and Spain. From T cells, B-cell-depleted T cells, or PBMCs came the material, which was cDNA or gDNA.

V was clipped by 2 bases and J by 2 bases; unmatched bases: 13. Germline assignment: CDR1 SGHTS and CDR2 YDEGEE. This CDR3 spans 18 amino acids. Authors' analysis steps: Cell counts per sample came from amplifying reference gene primers. Clones were read by immunoSEQ multiplex PCR, and TCRdb kept only the in-frame ones, dropping some. V, J and clone size were drawn from that table, and D and trimming were deduced from the DNA. Altogether 75,000 to 95,000 clones are present, approximately 80% being singletons, with the ten largest covering over 15%. The V call is TRBV5-8, the J call TRBJ2-5; 9 positions match TRBD1. Material for sequencing was peripheral blood. The receptor's source is an elderly man with active or convalescent COVID-19. CDR3 in DNA: TGTGCCAGCAGCTTATTTGGTGGGACAGGGAGGGATCAAGAGACCCAGTACTTC. Its protein is CASSLFGGTGRDQETQYF.